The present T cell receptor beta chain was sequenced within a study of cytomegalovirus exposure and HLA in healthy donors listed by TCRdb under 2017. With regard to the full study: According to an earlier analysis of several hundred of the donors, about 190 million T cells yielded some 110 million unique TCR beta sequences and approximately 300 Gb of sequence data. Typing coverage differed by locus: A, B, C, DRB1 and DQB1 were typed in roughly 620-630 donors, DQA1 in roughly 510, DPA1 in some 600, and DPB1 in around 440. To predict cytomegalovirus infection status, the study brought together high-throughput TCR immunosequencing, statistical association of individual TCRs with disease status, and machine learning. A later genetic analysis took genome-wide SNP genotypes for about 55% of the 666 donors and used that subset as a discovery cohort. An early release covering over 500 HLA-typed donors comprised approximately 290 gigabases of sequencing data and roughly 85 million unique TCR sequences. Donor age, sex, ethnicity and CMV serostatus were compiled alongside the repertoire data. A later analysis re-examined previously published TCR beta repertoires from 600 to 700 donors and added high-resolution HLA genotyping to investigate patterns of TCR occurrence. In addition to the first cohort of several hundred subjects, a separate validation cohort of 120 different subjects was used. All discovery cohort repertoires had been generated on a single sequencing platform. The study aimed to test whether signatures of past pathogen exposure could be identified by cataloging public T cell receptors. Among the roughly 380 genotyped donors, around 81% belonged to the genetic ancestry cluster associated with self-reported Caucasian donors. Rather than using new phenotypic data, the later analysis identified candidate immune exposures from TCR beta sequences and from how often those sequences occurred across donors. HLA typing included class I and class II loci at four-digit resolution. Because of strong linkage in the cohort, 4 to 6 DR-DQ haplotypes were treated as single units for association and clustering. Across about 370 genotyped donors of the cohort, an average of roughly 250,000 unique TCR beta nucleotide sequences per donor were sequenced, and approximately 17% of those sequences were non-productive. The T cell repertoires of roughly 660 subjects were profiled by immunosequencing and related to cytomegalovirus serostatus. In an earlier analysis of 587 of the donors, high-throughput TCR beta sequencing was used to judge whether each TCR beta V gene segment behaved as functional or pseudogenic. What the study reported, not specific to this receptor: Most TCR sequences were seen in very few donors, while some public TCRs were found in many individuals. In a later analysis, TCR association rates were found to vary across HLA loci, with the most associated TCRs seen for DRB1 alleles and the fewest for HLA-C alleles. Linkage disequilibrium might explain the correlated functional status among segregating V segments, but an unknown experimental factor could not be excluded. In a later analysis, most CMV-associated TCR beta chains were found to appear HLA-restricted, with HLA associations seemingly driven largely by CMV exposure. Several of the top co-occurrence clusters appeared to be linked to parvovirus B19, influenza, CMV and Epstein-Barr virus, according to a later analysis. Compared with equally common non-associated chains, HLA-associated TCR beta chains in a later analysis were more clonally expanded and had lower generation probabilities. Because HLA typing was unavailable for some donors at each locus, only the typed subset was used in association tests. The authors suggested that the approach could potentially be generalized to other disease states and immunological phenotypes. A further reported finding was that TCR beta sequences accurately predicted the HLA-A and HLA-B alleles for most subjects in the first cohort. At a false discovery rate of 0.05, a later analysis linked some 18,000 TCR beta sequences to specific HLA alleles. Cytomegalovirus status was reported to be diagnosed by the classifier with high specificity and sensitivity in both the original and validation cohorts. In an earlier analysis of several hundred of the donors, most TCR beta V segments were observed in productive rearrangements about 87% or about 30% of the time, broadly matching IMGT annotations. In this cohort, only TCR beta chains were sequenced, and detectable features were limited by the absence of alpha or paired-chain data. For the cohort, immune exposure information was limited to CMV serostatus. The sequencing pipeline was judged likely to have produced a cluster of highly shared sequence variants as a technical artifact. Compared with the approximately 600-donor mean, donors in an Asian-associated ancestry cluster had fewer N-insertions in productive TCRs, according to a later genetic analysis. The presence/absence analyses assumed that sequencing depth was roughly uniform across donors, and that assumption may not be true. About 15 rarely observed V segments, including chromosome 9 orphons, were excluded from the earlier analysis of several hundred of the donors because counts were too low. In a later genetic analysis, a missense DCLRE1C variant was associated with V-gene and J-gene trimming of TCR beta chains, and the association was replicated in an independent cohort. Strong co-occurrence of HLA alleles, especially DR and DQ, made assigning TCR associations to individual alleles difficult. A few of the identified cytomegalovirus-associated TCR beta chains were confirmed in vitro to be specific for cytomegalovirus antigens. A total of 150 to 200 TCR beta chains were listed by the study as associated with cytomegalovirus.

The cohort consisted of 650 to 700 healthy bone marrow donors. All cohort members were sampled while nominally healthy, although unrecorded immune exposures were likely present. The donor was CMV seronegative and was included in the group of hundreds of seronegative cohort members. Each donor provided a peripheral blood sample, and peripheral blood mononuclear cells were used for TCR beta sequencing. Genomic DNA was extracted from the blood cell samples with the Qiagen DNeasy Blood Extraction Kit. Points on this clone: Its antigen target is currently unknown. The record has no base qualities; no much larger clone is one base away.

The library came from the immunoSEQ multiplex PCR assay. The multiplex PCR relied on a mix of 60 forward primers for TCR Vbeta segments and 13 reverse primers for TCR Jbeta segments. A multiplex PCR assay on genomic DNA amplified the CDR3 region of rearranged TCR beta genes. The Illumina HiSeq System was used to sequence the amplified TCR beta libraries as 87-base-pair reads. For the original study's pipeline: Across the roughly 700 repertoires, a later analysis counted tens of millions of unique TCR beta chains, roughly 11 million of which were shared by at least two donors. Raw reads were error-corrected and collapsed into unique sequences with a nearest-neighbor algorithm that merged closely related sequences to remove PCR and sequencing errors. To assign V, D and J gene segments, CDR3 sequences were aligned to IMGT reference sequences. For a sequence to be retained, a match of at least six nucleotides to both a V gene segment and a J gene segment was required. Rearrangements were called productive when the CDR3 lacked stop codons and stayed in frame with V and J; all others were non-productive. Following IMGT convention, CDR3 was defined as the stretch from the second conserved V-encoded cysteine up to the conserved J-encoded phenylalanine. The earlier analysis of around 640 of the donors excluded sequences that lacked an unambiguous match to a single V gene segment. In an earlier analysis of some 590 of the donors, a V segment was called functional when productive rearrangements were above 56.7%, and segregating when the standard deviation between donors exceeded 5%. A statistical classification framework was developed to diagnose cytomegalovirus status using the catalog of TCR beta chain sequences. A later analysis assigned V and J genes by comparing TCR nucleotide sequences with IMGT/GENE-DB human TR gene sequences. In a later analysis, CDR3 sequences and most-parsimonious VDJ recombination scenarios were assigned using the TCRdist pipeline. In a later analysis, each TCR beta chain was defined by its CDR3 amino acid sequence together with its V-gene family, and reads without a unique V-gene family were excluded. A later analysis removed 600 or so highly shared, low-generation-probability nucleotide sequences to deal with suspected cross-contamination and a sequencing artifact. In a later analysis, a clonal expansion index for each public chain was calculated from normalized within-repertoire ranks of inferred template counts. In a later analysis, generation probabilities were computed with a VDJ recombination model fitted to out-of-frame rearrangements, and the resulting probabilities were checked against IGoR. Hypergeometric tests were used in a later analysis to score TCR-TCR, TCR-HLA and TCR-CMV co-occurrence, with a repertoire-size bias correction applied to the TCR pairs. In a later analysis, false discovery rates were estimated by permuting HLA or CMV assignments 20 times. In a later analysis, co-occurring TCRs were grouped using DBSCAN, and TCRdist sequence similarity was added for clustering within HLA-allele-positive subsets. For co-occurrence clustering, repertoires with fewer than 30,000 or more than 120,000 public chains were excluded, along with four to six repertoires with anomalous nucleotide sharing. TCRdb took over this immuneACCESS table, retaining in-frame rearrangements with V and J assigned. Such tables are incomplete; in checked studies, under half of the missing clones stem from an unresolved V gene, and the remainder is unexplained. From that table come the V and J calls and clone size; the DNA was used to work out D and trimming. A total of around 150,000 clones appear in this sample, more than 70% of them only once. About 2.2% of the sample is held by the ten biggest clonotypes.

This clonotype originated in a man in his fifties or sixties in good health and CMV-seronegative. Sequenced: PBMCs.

The nucleotides are TGTGCCAGCTCACCAGCGAGTACCGGGAAAGATTCACCCCTCCACTTT. Its amino acids are CASSPASTGKDSPLHF. The rearrangement combines TRBV18 with TRBJ1-6; there is no confident call for the D gene. The germline V gene gives CDR1 as KGHSH and CDR2 as LQKENI. Inclusive of the bounding cysteine and phenylalanine, the CDR3 is 16 residues long. Of all the DNA, just the CDR3 is kept, 48 bases in frame from base 1. V loses 2 bases of germline sequence and J loses 8 bases, and the interval between the two ends is 16 bases.